The 18 T cell receptor beta chains below come from one sample, sequenced in a study of post-analysis software for immune sequencing data. Overall study results and limits: The study found TRBV5-6, TRBV5-1 and TRBV20-1 among about five TRBV segments more frequent in patients than controls.

Unique molecular identifiers were carried by the TCR beta cDNA libraries. TCRdb fed the PCR reads into MiXCR, producing one record per CDR3 protein. The sample shows 700,000 to 800,000 distinct CDR3 sequences, 30% of them seen only once. These TCRs are of unknown antigen specificity. Sequencing was performed on blood. These receptors all stem from a girl aged 5 to 17 with multiple sclerosis.

This chain links TRBV20-1 with TRBJ1-3; D gene ambiguous. The CDR3 contains 14 residues. CDR1 DFQATT and CDR2 SNEGSKA come from the germline V gene (reference sequence). Trimming shortened V by 4 bases and J by 2 bases, and 12 bases separated the two germline ends. The CDR3 region has the DNA TGCAGTGCTATTAGGACGGAAGCTGGAAACACCATATATTTT. This sequence encodes CSAIRTEAGNTIYF.

This chain's CDR3 is CASSPRDRATGYTF. The CDR3 nucleotides read TGTGCCAGCAGCCCGCGGGACAGGGCGACTGGCTACACCTTC. This chain connects TRBV7-2 to TRBJ1-2; 9 nucleotides agree with TRBD1. With V trimmed by 5 bases and J by 7 bases, 8 bases remained unmatched. The germline gives CDR1 SGHTA, CDR2 FQGNSA. The CDR3 is 14 residues long. The full variable domain, in which reference TRBV7-2 and TRBJ1-2 provide the parts outside the CDR3, is GAGVSQSPSNKVTEKGKDVELRCDPISGHTALYWYRQSLGQGLEFLIYFQGNSAPDKSGLPSDRFSAERTGGSVSTLTIQRTQQEDSAVYLCASSPRDRATGYTFGSGTRLTVV.

The chain is built from TRBV25-1 and TRBJ2-7, with 9 nucleotides matching TRBD1. J lost 5 bases, V lost 3 bases, and 11 bases had no gene match. CDR3 length: 16 residues. Germline V CDR1 and CDR2: MGHDK, SYGVNS. This CDR3 reads CASSEISGQGRDEQYF. The DNA of the CDR3 is TGTGCCAGCAGTGAGATCTCTGGACAGGGGAGGGACGAGCAGTACTTC.

This clonotype was seen a handful of times. The chain employs TRBV10-3 and TRBJ2-6; either TRBD1 or TRBD2 may fit D (6 bases each). This CDR3 contains 18 residues. Germline lookup yields CDR1 ENHRY and CDR2 SYGVKD. Trimming cost V 2 bases and J 0 bases, with 14 bases left between them. The CDR3 is CAISEGLQGGSGANVLTF. CDR3 bases: TGTGCCATCAGTGAGGGGTTACAGGGAGGCTCTGGGGCCAACGTCCTGACTTTC.

The V gene is TRBV27, the J gene TRBJ2-7, with 13 bases aligning to TRBD2. Germline-derived CDR1 and CDR2 are MNHEY and SMNVEV (reference sequence). The CDR3 spans 17 residues. Trimming removed 4 bases from V and 2 bases from J; junction bases left unmatched: 8. Here the CDR3 reads CASSSRTSGSPPYEQYF. The CDR3 nucleotides are TGTGCCAGCAGTTCTAGGACTAGCGGGAGTCCCCCCTACGAGCAGTACTTC.

This clonotype was counted between two and nine times. The gene calls are TRBV24-1 and TRBJ2-7; TRBD2 matches 8 bases. V gave up 10 bases and J gave up 10 bases; unmatched junction bases: 17. Germline CDR1 KGHDR, CDR2 SFDVKD. This CDR3 has 14 amino acids. In DNA, the CDR3 is TGTGCCACAGGAACTAGCGGCGCACCTGAGGGCCAGTACTTC. This codes for CATGTSGAPEGQYF.

Of note for this clonotype: The junction does not match germline at one end; this may be a read error. This rearrangement joins TRBV10-3 to TRBJ2-5; TRBD1 is a possible D gene (6 bases). The CDR3 runs 15 residues. Germline CDR1 is ENHRY and CDR2 is SYGVKD. CDR3 amino acids: CVISERDTGGETQYF. CDR3 nucleotides: TGTGTCATCAGTGAGAGGGACACCGGCGGGGAGACCCAGTACTTC.

This clonotype was observed a few times. V usage is TRBV28 and J usage is TRBJ1-2, with TRBD1 identical over 11 bases. Germline CDR1 and CDR2: MDHEN and SYDVKM. The V gene end was trimmed by 6 bases and the J gene end by 7 bases; junction bases not matched to a gene: 10. The CDR3 length is 15 residues. CDR3 loop: CASRGAGQGAFGYTF. In DNA form, the CDR3 reads TGTGCCAGCAGGGGCGCCGGACAGGGGGCCTTTGGCTACACCTTC.

The chain has TRBV20-1 and TRBJ2-2, with 12 nucleotides matching TRBD2. Germline loops: CDR1 DFQATT, CDR2 SNEGSKA (reference sequence). CDR3 size: 15 residues. After removal of 4 bases from V and 4 bases from J, the junction contained 4 bases not matched to a gene. The CDR3, as DNA: TGCAGTGCTATTCTAGCGGGAGGGGGCACCGGGGAGCTGTTTTTT. Its protein is CSAILAGGGTGELFF.

The J gene is TRBJ2-1, the V gene TRBV18, with D perhaps TRBD2 (5 bases). The CDR3 runs 13 residues. V was trimmed by 8 bases and J by 8 bases, leaving 16 bases between them. Per the germline V gene, CDR1 is KGHSH and CDR2 is LQKENI. The CDR3 loop is CASGGWERDEQFF. CDR3 bases: TGTGCCAGCGGAGGATGGGAACGGGATGAGCAGTTCTTC.

This chain links TRBV5-1 with TRBJ2-3; 8 nucleotides match TRBD2. In germline, CDR1 is SGHRS, CDR2 YFSETQ. The CDR3 sequence is 15 residues long. V lost 4 bases, J lost 8 bases, and 12 bases stayed unmatched. This CDR3 reads CASSPELAVVGTQYF. The CDR3 region has the DNA TGCGCCAGCAGCCCGGAACTAGCGGTAGTAGGTACGCAGTATTTT.

There are a few counts of this clonotype. The chain carries TRBV10-1 and TRBJ2-7, with D uncertain. CDR1 and CDR2 from the germline V gene are WNHNN and SYGVQD (reference sequence). The V and J ends lost 0 bases and 6 bases respectively, with 6 bases between them. This CDR3 has 12 residues. CDR3 bases: TGCGCCAGCAGTGAGTCATGGGGCGAGCAGTACTTC. It codes for CASSESWGEQYF.

There are a few counts of this clonotype. CDR3 bases: TGCGCCAGCAGCATTCGGATCGGGAGGGCCATTTACGAGCAGTACTTC. It is translated as CASSIRIGRAIYEQYF. The chain employs TRBV5-1 and TRBJ2-7; TRBD2 matches 8 bases. This CDR3 has 16 amino acids. CDR1 SGHRS and CDR2 YFSETQ come from the germline V gene. V shed 4 bases and J 4 bases; nucleotides not matched to a gene: 13.

Worth noting for this clonotype: A much larger clone sits a single nucleotide away, making a read error possible. This sequence joins TRBV29-1 and TRBJ1-4, with D possibly TRBD1 on 5 matching bases. Germline loops: CDR1 SQVTM, CDR2 ANQGSEA. The CDR3 loop spans 12 amino acids. The CDR3 loop is CSVGTANEKRFF. In DNA form, the CDR3 reads TGCAGCGTGGGGACGGCTAATGAAAAACGGTTTTTT.

The chain uses TRBV29-1 and TRBJ1-1; D unclear. Germline CDR1 reads SQVTM; CDR2 reads ANQGSEA. The CDR3 totals 13 residues. V shed 4 bases and J shed 3 bases, with 12 bases lying between them. The CDR3 here is CSVVSRWDTEAFF. In DNA, the CDR3 is TGCAGCGTTGTGAGCAGGTGGGACACTGAAGCTTTCTTT.

This clonotype has ten or more counts. The chain recombines TRBV29-1 with TRBJ2-5, with D possibly being TRBD2 (5 bases). The CDR3 runs to 15 residues. CDR1 SQVTM and CDR2 ANQGSEA come from the germline V gene. Trimming cost V 8 bases and J 5 bases, with 24 bases left between them. This CDR3 reads CSPLGLAGGVETQYF. As DNA, the CDR3 is TGCAGCCCTCTCGGTCTAGCAGGAGGTGTGGAGACCCAGTACTTC.

The gene calls are TRBV6-2 or TRBV6-3 and TRBJ1-5, with TRBD1 identical over 9 bases. After removal of 5 bases from V and 7 bases from J, the junction contained 9 bases not matched to a gene. The CDR3 totals 15 residues. Germline CDR1 reads MNHEY; CDR2 reads SVGEGT. CDR3 sequence: CASSPRTGVRQPQHF. The CDR3 nucleotides are TGTGCCAGCAGTCCCCGGACAGGGGTGCGGCAGCCCCAGCATTTT.

Turning to this clonotype: A much larger clone lies one base from this, so it may be a read error. The genes are TRBV20-1 and TRBJ2-5; 9 nucleotides line up with TRBD1. The germline CDR1 and CDR2 sequences are DFQATT and SNEGSKA (reference sequence). V was clipped by 0 bases and J by 7 bases; unmatched bases: 6. The CDR3 has 14 residues. This CDR3 reads CSAREGGQGGTQYF. The CDR3, as DNA: TGCAGTGCTAGAGAAGGGGGACAGGGAGGGACCCAGTACTTC.